The entry below gives a single T cell receptor (beta chain) sequence along with its context. The junction differs from germline at one of its ends, possibly a read error. TCRdb re-analysed the RT-PCR reads in MiXCR, keeping a single row per CDR3 protein. This sample has some 960,000 distinct CDR3 sequences, with about 20% found just once. CDR1 is DFQATT, CDR2 SNEGSKA, per germline (reference sequence). The CDR3 consists of 19 residues. The sample belongs to a study of patients and donors after allogeneic stem cell transplantation. The sequenced material came from blood, either unsorted or a sorted T cell fraction (not recorded which). The sequence came from a human donor who was either an allogeneic HSCT recipient or a stem cell or donor lymphocyte infusion donor (not recorded which). It is not recorded whose cells these are; they may come from a transplant donor. The chain combines TRBV20-1 with TRBJ1-3; 10 nucleotides agree with TRBD1. CDR3 in DNA: TGCAGTGCTAGAGATTCCGGGACAGGGGCCTCCCTCTCTGAAAACACCATATATTTT. This gives the protein CSARDSGTGASLSENTIYF.